The entry below gives a single TCR beta chain sequence along with its context. Its antigen is undetermined. These data originate in a study of T cell repertoires in ileal Crohn's disease. Only in-frame clones appear in the TCRdb table, and some are missing; sequencing was by immunoSEQ multiplex PCR. Altogether several thousand clones are present, more than 80% being singletons, with the ten largest covering about 3%. Time point given: inflamed ileum from the surgical specimen. Eligibility required adulthood, ileal or ileocolonic Crohn's disease and indicated ileocolonic resection. The V end lost 6 bases, the J end lost 7 bases, and 22 bases lay between the germline ends. CDR3 length equals 15 residues. Germline V gene data show CDR1 as MNHEY and CDR2 as SMNVEV (reference sequence). Study results and limitations: Active smokers at surgery had more clonal expansions than non-smokers. All patients with clonality above 26.8% had endoscopic recurrence.

Material for sequencing was ileal tissue. This sequence originates from an adult with Crohn's disease. The chain couples TRBV27 to TRBJ2-7, with D possibly being TRBD1 or TRBD2 (6 bases each). The CDR3 is CASSYLGGLRGEQYF. Written as DNA, the CDR3 is TGTGCCAGCAGCTACCTGGGGGGCCTGAGGGGGGAGCAGTACTTC.